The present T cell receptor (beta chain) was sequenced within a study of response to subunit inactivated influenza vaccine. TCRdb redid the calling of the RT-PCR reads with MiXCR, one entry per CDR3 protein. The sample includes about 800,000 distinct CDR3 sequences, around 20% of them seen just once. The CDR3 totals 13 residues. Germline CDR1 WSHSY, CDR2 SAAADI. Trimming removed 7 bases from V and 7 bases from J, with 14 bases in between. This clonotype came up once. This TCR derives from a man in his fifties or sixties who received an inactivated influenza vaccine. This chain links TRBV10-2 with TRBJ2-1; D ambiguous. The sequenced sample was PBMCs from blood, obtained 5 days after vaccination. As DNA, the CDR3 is TGCGCCAGCACCGGGTCTCCTCAAAATGAGCAGTTCTTC. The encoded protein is CASTGSPQNEQFF.